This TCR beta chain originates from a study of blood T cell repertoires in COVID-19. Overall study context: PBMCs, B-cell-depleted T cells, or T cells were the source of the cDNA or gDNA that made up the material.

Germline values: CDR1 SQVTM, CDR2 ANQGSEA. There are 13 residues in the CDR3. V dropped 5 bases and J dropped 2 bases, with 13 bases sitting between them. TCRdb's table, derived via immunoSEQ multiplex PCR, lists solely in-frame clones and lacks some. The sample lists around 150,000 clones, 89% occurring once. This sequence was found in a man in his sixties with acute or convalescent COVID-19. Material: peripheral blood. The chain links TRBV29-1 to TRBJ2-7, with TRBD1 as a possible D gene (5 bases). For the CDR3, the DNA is TGCAGCGTTTTCCCCAGGGATACCTACGAGCAGTACTTC. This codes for CSVFPRDTYEQYF.